Listed below are T cell receptor beta chains from one sample, sequenced in a study of identical twins. From the 5' RACE reads, TCRdb called clonotypes with MiXCR, one entry per CDR3 protein. The sample contains 350,000 to 600,000 distinct CDR3 sequences, 12% to 15% of which appear only once. The same specimen was also included in a second study, on yellow fever vaccine responses in identical twins.

The sequenced sample was CD4+ T cells sorted from blood. These receptors were obtained from a woman younger than 30 in good health. CDR3s include the opening cysteine and the closing phenylalanine or tryptophan. Fields, in order: D gene, V gene, clone size, J gene, CDR3 DNA, CDR3 protein. D genes are given only for firm matches. Clone sizes are given selectively: once, few, many, or a class where the clone is expanded.

>TRBD2|TRBV5-1|.|TRBJ2-7
TGCGCCAGCAGCTTAGTAGCGGGGGGGCTTCGCAGCTCCTACGAGCAGTACTTC
CASSLVAGGLRSSYEQYF
>.|TRBV6-2/TRBV6-3|many|TRBJ2-5
TGTGCCAGCAGTTACGGGGAGACCCAGTACTTC
CASSYGETQYF
>.|TRBV20-1|few|TRBJ2-1
TGCAGTGCTGGATTCAATGAGCAGTTCTTC
CSAGFNEQFF
>TRBD2|TRBV6-2/TRBV6-3|few|TRBJ2-1
TGTGCCAGCAGTTACTCGGGTATGGCGGGGGGGCATTTCTTC
CASSYSGMAGGHFF
>.|TRBV15|few|TRBJ1-5
TGTGCCACCAGCAGAGCGGGCAGGTCACGGGATCAGCCCCAGCATTTT
CATSRAGRSRDQPQHF
>.|TRBV29-1|few|TRBJ2-1
TGCAGCGTTGAAGGGATGGCAGAGCAGTTCTTC
CSVEGMAEQFF
>.|TRBV12-3/TRBV12-4|few|TRBJ2-7
TGTGCCAGCAGGAAAAGCAGCTCCTACGAGCAGTACTTC
CASRKSSSYEQYF
>.|TRBV5-1|.|TRBJ2-1
TGCGCCAGCAGCTTGGGGAAGACAGGAAACAATGAGCAGTTCTTC
CASSLGKTGNNEQFF
>.|TRBV5-1|many|TRBJ1-1
TGCGCCAGCAGCTACTCGGGACACCCGACCACTGAAGCTTTCTTT
CASSYSGHPTTEAFF
>.|TRBV2|.|TRBJ2-7
TGTGCCAGCAGTTGGGGCCCTTCCTACGAGCAGTACTTC
CASSWGPSYEQYF
>TRBD2|TRBV11-2|.|TRBJ2-3
TGTGCCAGCAGCTTAGTTCCCCGGACTAGCGGGAGGGCCACAGATACGCAGTATTTT
CASSLVPRTSGRATDTQYF
>.|TRBV9|.|TRBJ2-7
TGTGCCAGCAGCGTACTAGCCGGGGCCTACGAGCAGTACTTC
CASSVLAGAYEQYF
>TRBD1|TRBV5-1|.|TRBJ2-7
TGCGCCAGCAGGAATCCCGGGACAGCAGAGCAGTACTTC
CASRNPGTAEQYF
>.|TRBV5-1|.|TRBJ2-7
TGCGCCAGCAGCGCCCCGGTTCCATACGAGCAGTACTTC
CASSAPVPYEQYF